The subject of this entry is one TCR beta chain. Generated by immunoSEQ multiplex PCR, the TCRdb table keeps only in-frame clones and is missing some. The data hold just over 250,000 clones, with roughly 88% observed a single time. CDR3 size: 13 residues. V was clipped by 0 bases and J by 8 bases, with 10 bases between them. Germline values: CDR1 LGHDT, CDR2 YNNKEL (reference sequence). This specimen comes from a study of blood T cell repertoires in COVID-19. Sequencing was done on a sample of peripheral blood. V usage is TRBV3-1 (or the pseudogene TRBV3-2) and J usage is TRBJ1-2; weak D call: TRBD1 (6 bases). The origin of this receptor is a woman in her 70s with COVID-19, enrolled during active disease. The CDR3 region is CASSQEGAWGYTF. CDR3 sequence (DNA): TGTGCCAGCAGCCAAGAGGGGGCGTGGGGCTACACCTTC.